This T cell receptor (beta chain) was obtained from a study of OX40 agonist ivuxolimab in advanced cancers. The overall study: A history of anti-PD-1, anti-PD-L1 or anti-CTLA-4 therapy was acceptable, and about 37% had some. General study points: There were, on average, more expanded clones in CD8+ T cells than in CD4+. With doses of 0.1 to 3.0 mg/kg, CD4+ and CD8+ blood T cells had undergone clonal expansion by week 6. In a subset of nonresponders, normalized T-cell clonal expansion was also low.

CDR1 is GTSNPN and CDR2 is SVGIG in the germline V gene (reference sequence). Trimming removed 2 bases at V and 1 base at J, with 17 bases between. CDR3 length: 16 residues. Notes on this clone: Antigen unknown.

Libraries were prepared by immunoSEQ multiplex PCR; TCRdb keeps only in-frame clonotypes and omits some of them. The table shows 30,000 to 40,000 clones, with around four fifths occurring only once. The sequence was obtained from an adult with an advanced solid tumor such as melanoma, head and neck, liver or kidney cancer. The chain joins TRBV30 to TRBJ1-1; D unresolved. Sequencing was performed on CD4+ or CD8+ T cells sorted from blood, taken in a trial of the OX40 agonist ivuxolimab. The CDR3 here is CAWSPVEAGRNTEAFF. The CDR3 nucleotides read TGTGCCTGGAGTCCTGTGGAGGCAGGTAGGAACACTGAAGCTTTCTTT.